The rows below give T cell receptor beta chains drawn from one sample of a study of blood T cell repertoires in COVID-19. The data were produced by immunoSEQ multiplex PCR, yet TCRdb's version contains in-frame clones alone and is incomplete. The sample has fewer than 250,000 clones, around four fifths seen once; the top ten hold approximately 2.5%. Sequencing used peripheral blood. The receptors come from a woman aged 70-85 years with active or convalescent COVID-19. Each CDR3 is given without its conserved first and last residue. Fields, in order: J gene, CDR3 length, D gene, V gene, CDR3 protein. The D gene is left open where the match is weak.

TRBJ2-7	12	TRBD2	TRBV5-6	ASSLLAGEREQY
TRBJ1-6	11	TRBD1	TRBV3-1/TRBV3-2	ASSQTGGSPLH
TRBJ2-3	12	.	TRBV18	ASSPDPGAQTQY
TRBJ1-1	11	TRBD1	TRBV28	AIHGQGAGEAF
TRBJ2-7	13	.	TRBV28	ASSPANRLQSEQY
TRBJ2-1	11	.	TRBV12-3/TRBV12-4	ASSWGPNNEQF
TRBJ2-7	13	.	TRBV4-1	ASSPPLAGTYEQY
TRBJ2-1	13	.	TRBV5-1	ASSFLASVYNEQF
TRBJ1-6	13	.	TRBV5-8	ASSLGTDYNSPLH
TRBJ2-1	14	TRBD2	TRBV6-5	ASSYQLAGAPKEQF
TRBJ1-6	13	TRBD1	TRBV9	ASSVAGTDNSPLH
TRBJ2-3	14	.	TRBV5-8	ASSLEGQPLTDTQY
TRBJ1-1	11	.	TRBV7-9	ASSFQANTEAF
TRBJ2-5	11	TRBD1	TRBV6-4	ANPDRGVETQY
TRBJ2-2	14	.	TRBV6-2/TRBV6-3	ASSYSGGMGTGELF
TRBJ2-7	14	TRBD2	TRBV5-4	ASSRSSGGLSYEQY
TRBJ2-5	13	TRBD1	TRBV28	ASSGGQGIQETQY
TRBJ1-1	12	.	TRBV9	ASSLSTGNTEAF
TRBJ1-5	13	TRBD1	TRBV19	ASSVTGSSNQPQH
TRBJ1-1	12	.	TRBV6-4	ASKFERASTEAF
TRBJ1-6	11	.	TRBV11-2	ASSRGRDLPLH
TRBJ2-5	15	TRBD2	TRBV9	ASSVGAGGSLMETQY
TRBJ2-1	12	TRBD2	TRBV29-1	SSRTSGSYNEQF
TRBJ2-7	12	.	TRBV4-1	ASSQAGSRYEQY
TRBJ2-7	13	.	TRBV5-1	ASSLNYPDSYEQY
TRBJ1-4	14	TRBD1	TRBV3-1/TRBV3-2	ASSPRGQEGNEKLF
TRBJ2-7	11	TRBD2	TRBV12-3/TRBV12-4	ASSATSGYEQY
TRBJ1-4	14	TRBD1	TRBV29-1	SVEGFIGTANEKLF
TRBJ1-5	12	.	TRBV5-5	ASSQDSDYQPQH
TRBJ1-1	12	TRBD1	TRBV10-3	AITRTGDGDEAF
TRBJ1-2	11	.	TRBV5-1	ASSSGGAYGYT
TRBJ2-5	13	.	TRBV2	ASSGVEVRFETQY
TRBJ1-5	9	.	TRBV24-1	ATKGSQPQH
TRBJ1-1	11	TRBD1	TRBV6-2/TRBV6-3	ASSYFQGAKAF
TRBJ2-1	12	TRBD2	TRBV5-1	ASSLVSGTNEQF
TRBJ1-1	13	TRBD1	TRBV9	ASSARTGENTEAF
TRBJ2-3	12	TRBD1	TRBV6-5	ASRGDRVTDTQY
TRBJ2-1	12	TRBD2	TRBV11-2	ASSSLAGYNEQF
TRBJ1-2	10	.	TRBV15	ATSREGYGYT
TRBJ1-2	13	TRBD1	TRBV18	ASSPTGVRDYGYT
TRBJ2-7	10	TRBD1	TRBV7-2	ASSRTGREQY